These T cell receptor beta chains were read from a single sample in a study of chemoradiotherapy in HPV16-positive cancers. Profiling relied on immunoSEQ multiplex PCR, and the TCRdb table lists in-frame clones only, not all of them. The table records tens of thousands of clones, 73% of them present only once. Sampling took place from a patient who underwent chemoradiotherapy. The receptors here all came from a human donor with HPV-associated anogenital cancer. The CDR3 runs from the conserved cysteine through the conserved F or W. D genes are given only for firm matches. Some rows have no size entry. The others give once, few or many, or a class for an expanded clone.

d_gene,v_gene,abundance,j_gene,CDR3aa,CDR3nt
NA,TRBV7-3,once,TRBJ2-5,CASSPTGGNQETQYF,TGTGCCAGCAGCCCGACGGGTGGGAATCAAGAGACCCAGTACTTC
NA,TRBV18,NA,TRBJ2-3,CASSPSGSTDTQYF,TGTGCCAGCTCACCAAGCGGGAGCACAGATACGCAGTATTTT
TRBD1,TRBV27,NA,TRBJ1-3,CASSLRGTGAGNTIYF,TGTGCCAGCAGTTTAAGGGGAACAGGGGCTGGAAACACCATATATTTT
TRBD2,TRBV27,NA,TRBJ2-7,CASKAGLANPEQYF,TGTGCCAGCAAGGCGGGACTAGCAAACCCCGAGCAGTACTTC
TRBD1,TRBV5-1,few,TRBJ1-5,CASSLDQGAGQPQHF,TGCGCCAGCAGCTTGGATCAGGGGGCGGGTCAGCCCCAGCATTTT
NA,TRBV11-3,few,TRBJ2-3,CASSLGVDHTQYF,TGTGCCAGCAGCTTAGGGGTCGATCATACGCAGTATTTT
NA,TRBV10-2,NA,TRBJ2-5,CASSGHPQETQYF,TGCGCCAGCAGTGGACACCCCCAAGAGACCCAGTACTTC
TRBD1,TRBV19,NA,TRBJ2-7,CASSPRTGGPYEQYF,TGTGCCAGTAGTCCACGGACAGGGGGCCCCTACGAGCAGTACTTC
NA,TRBV4-1,NA,TRBJ2-7,CASSQDEGREQYF,TGCGCCAGCAGCCAAGATGAGGGGAGGGAGCAGTACTTC
NA,TRBV29-1,NA,TRBJ2-7,CSVDGANYEQYF,TGCAGCGTTGACGGGGCGAACTACGAGCAGTACTTC
TRBD2,TRBV5-1,NA,TRBJ2-1,CASRQGLGSYNEQFF,TGCGCCAGCAGACAGGGACTAGGCTCCTACAATGAGCAGTTCTTC
TRBD1,TRBV19,few,TRBJ2-5,CASRTGGETQYF,TGTGCCAGTAGGACAGGGGGCGAGACCCAGTACTTC
NA,TRBV7-9,few,TRBJ1-1,CASKQQGTEAFF,TGTGCCAGCAAACAGCAGGGAACTGAAGCTTTCTTT
NA,TRBV7-3,NA,TRBJ2-7,CASSSPGNSYEQYF,TGTGCCAGCAGCTCTCCAGGGAATTCCTACGAGCAGTACTTC
NA,TRBV5-4,once,TRBJ2-7,CASSLAGANSYEQYF,TGTGCCAGCAGCTTGGCCGGGGCAAACTCCTACGAGCAGTACTTC
NA,TRBV4-1,NA,TRBJ1-4,CASSQVSRAGEKLFF,TGCGCCAGCAGCCAAGTGTCCAGGGCGGGTGAAAAACTGTTTTTT
TRBD2,TRBV5-6,NA,TRBJ2-1,CASSRWGIAGAYNEQFF,TGTGCCAGCAGCCGGTGGGGTATAGCGGGGGCCTACAATGAGCAGTTCTTC
NA,TRBV10-3,NA,TRBJ2-7,CAIGDRPYEQYF,TGTGCCATCGGGGATAGACCCTACGAGCAGTACTTC
NA,TRBV4-2,NA,TRBJ1-5,CASSQGSDSNPPQHF,TGTGCCAGCAGCCAAGGGTCCGACAGTAACCCGCCCCAGCATTTT
NA,TRBV5-5,NA,TRBJ1-5,CATIRGQPQHF,TGTGCCACCATTAGAGGTCAGCCCCAGCATTTT
TRBD2,TRBV5-4,NA,TRBJ2-3,CASSSAGPEADTQYF,TGTGCCAGCAGCTCAGCGGGACCAGAGGCAGATACGCAGTATTTT
NA,TRBV4-1,NA,TRBJ1-2,CASSQRIRDGYTF,TGCGCCAGCAGCCAAAGGATCAGGGATGGCTACACCTTC
NA,TRBV7-2,NA,TRBJ2-1,CASSPPRRGQFF,TGTGCCAGCAGCCCCCCCCGTAGAGGGCAGTTCTTC
TRBD2,TRBV7-9,NA,TRBJ2-4,CASSVAGVNIQYF,TGTGCCAGCAGCGTAGCGGGCGTAAACATTCAGTACTTC
NA,TRBV2,NA,TRBJ1-5,CASRRTQYSNQPQHF,TGTGCCAGCAGACGGACACAATATAGCAATCAGCCCCAGCATTTT
NA,TRBV11-3,once,TRBJ2-7,CASSLEGGAYEQYF,TGTGCCAGCAGCTTAGAGGGGGGAGCCTACGAGCAGTACTTC
NA,TRBV7-6,NA,TRBJ2-6,CASSSGGPGGLAGANVLTF,TGTGCCAGCAGCTCGGGGGGGCCAGGGGGTCTTGCTGGGGCCAACGTCCTGACTTTC
TRBD2,TRBV6-1,NA,TRBJ2-3,CASRWTSGSPRTQYF,TGTGCCAGCAGATGGACTAGCGGGAGCCCCCGTACGCAGTATTTT
NA,TRBV10-1,NA,TRBJ1-1,CASSPGLTRAFF,TGCGCCAGCAGCCCCGGCCTCACGAGGGCTTTCTTT
TRBD1,TRBV6-5,NA,TRBJ1-5,CASRRGQGYQPQHF,TGTGCCAGCAGACGCGGACAGGGCTATCAGCCCCAGCATTTT
NA,TRBV11-2,NA,TRBJ2-5,CASSLDLSLETQYF,TGTGCCAGCAGCTTAGATTTGTCTCTAGAGACCCAGTACTTC
NA,TRBV7-2,NA,TRBJ2-1,CASSGRVGNEQFF,TGTGCCAGCAGCGGGAGAGTCGGCAATGAGCAGTTCTTC
TRBD1,TRBV7-2,few,TRBJ1-5,CASSPGTGGQPQHF,TGTGCCAGCAGCCCTGGGACAGGGGGTCAGCCCCAGCATTTT
TRBD1,TRBV27,NA,TRBJ1-6,CASSKVQGGNNSPLHF,TGTGCCAGCAGTAAAGTTCAGGGGGGGAATAATTCACCCCTCCACTTT
TRBD2,TRBV5-4,NA,TRBJ2-2,CASSSPGGRGGELFF,TGTGCCAGCAGCTCCCCGGGGGGGCGTGGCGGGGAGCTGTTTTTT